This is a list of T cell receptor beta chains from one sample in a study of T cell clones after liver transplantation. Profiled with immunoSEQ multiplex PCR; TCRdb holds only in-frame clones, not every one. This table has 77,000 or so clones, about four fifths appearing once. The specimen comprised CD4+ T cells from blood, sampled 12 months after liver transplant. These receptors came from a human patient who received a liver transplant. Some T cells may have come from the graft donor. CDR3s leave out the opening cysteine and the closing phenylalanine or tryptophan. D genes are given only for firm matches.

TRBJ2-7 | NA | TRBV11-2 | ASSLLVSDSYEQY
TRBJ2-2 | TRBD2 | TRBV7-2 | ASSGPSGTNTGELF
TRBJ2-7 | TRBD1 | TRBV7-2 | ASRLTGAGTPYEQY
TRBJ1-2 | TRBD1 | TRBV28 | ASARRTGANYGYT
TRBJ2-1 | NA | TRBV15 | ATSRDPMTASEQF
TRBJ1-1 | NA | TRBV18 | ASSPQYTEAF
TRBJ2-7 | NA | TRBV28 | ASRTPGAVMAYEQY
TRBJ1-2 | TRBD1 | TRBV6-1 | ASSERWQDRAKGYT
TRBJ2-3 | TRBD2 | TRBV30 | AWSRGASGAGTQY
TRBJ2-5 | NA | TRBV20-1 | SARRGETQY
TRBJ2-7 | NA | TRBV7-9 | ASSLPRGPRTYEQY
TRBJ2-5 | TRBD1 | TRBV19 | ASSPSRTGLQETQY
TRBJ2-7 | TRBD2 | TRBV6-5 | ASSQRDSNSYEQY
TRBJ1-1 | NA | TRBV11-2 | ASSLERSEAF
TRBJ2-7 | TRBD1 | TRBV6-5 | ASSSSGTGFSEQY
TRBJ1-2 | NA | TRBV7-2 | ASSLVLQGTGYT
TRBJ2-7 | NA | TRBV7-2 | ASRTMTGSYEQY
TRBJ2-3 | NA | TRBV28 | ASSFLKDAPDTQY
TRBJ2-5 | NA | TRBV28 | ATLPDGKETQY
TRBJ1-5 | NA | TRBV10-3 | AISILRDINQPQH
TRBJ2-4 | NA | TRBV7-9 | ASSLVLRGKDIQY
TRBJ2-7 | NA | TRBV6-5 | ASSYRAPSYEQY
TRBJ2-7 | NA | TRBV28 | ASSFFSRAYEQY
TRBJ1-5 | NA | TRBV28 | ASSLIMGNQPQH
TRBJ1-1 | NA | TRBV19 | ASTAFSGQGEAF
TRBJ1-4 | NA | TRBV11-1 | ASSSTITGKKLF
TRBJ2-4 | TRBD1 | TRBV18 | ASRDRQGGKNIQY
TRBJ1-1 | NA | TRBV7-9 | ASSPYRTSWNEAF
TRBJ2-7 | NA | TRBV7-4 | ASSLKRYEQY
TRBJ1-1 | NA | TRBV2 | ASSELGETEAF
TRBJ2-3 | TRBD2 | TRBV5-1 | ASSPSGGYTDTQY
TRBJ2-3 | TRBD2 | TRBV29-1 | SAGIAGSTDTQY
TRBJ2-1 | NA | TRBV28 | ASSPRTAYYNEQF
TRBJ1-4 | TRBD1 | TRBV6-1 | ASKRTGSTNEKLF
TRBJ1-1 | NA | TRBV20-1 | SASRNTEAF
TRBJ1-1 | TRBD1 | TRBV28 | ASRSDRGQLWVEAF
TRBJ2-1 | NA | TRBV6-6 | ASVEDSYNEQF
TRBJ1-4 | NA | TRBV18 | ASSPDRLDEKLF